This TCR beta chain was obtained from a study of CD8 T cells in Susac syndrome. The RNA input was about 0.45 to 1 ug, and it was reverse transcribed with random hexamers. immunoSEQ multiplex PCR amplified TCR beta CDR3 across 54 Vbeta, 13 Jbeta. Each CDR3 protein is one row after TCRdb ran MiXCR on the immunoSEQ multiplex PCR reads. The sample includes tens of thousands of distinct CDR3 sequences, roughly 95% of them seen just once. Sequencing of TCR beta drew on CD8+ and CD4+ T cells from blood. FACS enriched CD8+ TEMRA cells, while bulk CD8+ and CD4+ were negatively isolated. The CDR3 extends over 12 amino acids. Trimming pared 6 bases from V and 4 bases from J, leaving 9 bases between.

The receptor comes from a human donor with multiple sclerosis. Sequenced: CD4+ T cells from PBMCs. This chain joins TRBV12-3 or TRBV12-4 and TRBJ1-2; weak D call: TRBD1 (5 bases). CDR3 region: CASRGRAYGYTF. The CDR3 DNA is TGTGCCAGCAGGGGACGCGCCTATGGCTACACCTTC.